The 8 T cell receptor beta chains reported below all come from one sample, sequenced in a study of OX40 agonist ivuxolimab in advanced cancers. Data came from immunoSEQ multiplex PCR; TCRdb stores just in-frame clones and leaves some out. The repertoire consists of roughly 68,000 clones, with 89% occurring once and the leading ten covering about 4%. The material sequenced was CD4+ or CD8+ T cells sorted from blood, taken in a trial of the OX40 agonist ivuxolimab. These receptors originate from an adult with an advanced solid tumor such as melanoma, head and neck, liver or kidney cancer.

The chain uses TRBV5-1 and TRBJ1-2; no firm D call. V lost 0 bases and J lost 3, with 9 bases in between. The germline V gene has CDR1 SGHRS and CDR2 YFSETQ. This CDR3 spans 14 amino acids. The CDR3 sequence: CASSLEGLYYGYTF. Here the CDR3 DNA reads TGCGCCAGCAGCTTGGAGGGTTTGTACTATGGCTACACCTTC.

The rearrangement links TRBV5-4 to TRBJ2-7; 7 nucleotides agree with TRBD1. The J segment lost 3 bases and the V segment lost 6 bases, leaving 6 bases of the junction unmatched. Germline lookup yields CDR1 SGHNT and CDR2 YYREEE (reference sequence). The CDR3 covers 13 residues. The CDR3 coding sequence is TGTGCCAGCAACCCGACAGGGAACTACGAGCAGTACTTC. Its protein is CASNPTGNYEQYF.

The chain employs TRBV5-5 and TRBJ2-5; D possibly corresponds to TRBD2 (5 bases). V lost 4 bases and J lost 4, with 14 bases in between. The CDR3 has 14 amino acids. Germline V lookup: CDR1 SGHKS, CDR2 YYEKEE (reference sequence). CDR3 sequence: CASSGGLRGETQYF. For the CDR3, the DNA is TGTGCCAGCAGCGGCGGACTCCGAGGAGAGACCCAGTACTTC.

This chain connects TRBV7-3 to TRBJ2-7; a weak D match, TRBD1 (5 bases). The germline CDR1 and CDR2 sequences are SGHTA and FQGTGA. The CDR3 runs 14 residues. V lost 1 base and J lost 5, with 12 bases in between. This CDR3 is CASSLMAGANEQYF. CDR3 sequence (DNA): TGTGCCAGCAGCTTAATGGCTGGGGCCAACGAGCAGTACTTC.

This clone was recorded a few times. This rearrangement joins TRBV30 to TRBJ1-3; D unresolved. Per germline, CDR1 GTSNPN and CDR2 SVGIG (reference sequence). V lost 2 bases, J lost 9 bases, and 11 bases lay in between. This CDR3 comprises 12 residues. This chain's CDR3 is CAWSRMVTTIYF. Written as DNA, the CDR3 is TGTGCCTGGAGTCGCATGGTGACCACCATATATTTT.

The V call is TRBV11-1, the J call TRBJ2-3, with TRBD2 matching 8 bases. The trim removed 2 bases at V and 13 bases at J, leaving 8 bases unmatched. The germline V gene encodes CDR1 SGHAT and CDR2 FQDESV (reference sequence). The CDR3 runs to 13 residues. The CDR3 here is CASSLMYSGSEYF. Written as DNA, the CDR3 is TGTGCCAGCAGCTTAATGTACAGCGGGAGTGAGTATTTT. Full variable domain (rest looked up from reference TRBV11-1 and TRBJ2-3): EAEVAQSPRYKITEKSQAVAFWCDPISGHATLYWYRQILGQGPELLVQFQDESVVDDSQLPKDRFSAERLKGVDSTLKIQPAELGDSAMYLCASSLMYSGSEYFGPGTRLTVL.

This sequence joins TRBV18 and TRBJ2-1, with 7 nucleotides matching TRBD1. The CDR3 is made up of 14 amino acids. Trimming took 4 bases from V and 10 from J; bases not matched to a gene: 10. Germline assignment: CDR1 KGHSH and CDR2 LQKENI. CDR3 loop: CASSQVQGLGEQFF. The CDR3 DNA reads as TGTGCCAGCTCACAGGTACAGGGGCTGGGGGAGCAGTTCTTC.

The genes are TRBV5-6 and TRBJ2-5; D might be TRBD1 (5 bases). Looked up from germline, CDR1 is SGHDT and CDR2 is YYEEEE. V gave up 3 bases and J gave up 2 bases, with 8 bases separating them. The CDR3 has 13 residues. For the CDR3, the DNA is TGTGCCAGCAGCTCGACAGTACAAGAGACCCAGTACTTC. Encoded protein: CASSSTVQETQYF.